The 16 T cell receptor beta chains below all came from one sample that was sequenced in a study of blood T cell repertoires in COVID-19 (TCRdb year 2020). The receptor library was made with the immunoSEQ multiplex PCR assay. TCRdb provides this immuneACCESS table in a form limited to in-frame rearrangements. Some clones are lacking; in checked studies, under half of them reflect an unresolved V gene, and why the rest are absent is not known. The sample table records over 60,000 clones; approximately 92% of these occur just once. Approximately 5% of the sample is in the top ten clones. The sequenced material came from peripheral blood. The origin of the receptors is a human donor in a cohort sampled during active COVID-19.

This clone was seen a handful of times. J is TRBJ2-7 and V is TRBV6-6; D remains unclear. Germline lookup yields CDR1 MNHNY and CDR2 SVGAGI (reference sequence). The CDR3 contains 16 residues. The V gene lost 0 bases and the J gene lost 3 bases, with 15 bases spanning the gap. DNA of the CDR3: TGTGCCAGCAGTTACTCAGGTCCAGGTCTGATCTACGAGCAGTACTTC. This sequence encodes CASSYSGPGLIYEQYF.

Comment on this clone: A junction boundary mismatches the germline segment, possibly from a read error. The chain carries TRBV5-1 and TRBJ1-4, with 9 nucleotides matching TRBD1. Germline assignment: CDR1 SGHRS and CDR2 YFSETQ. The CDR3 covers 14 residues. The CDR3 loop reads CASTLTGGGEKLFF. The CDR3 coding sequence is TGCGCCAGCACCTTGACAGGGGGAGGTGAAAAACTGTTTTTT.

The gene calls are TRBV5-4 and TRBJ2-6; 7 nucleotides match TRBD1. The CDR3 covers 15 residues. From germline, CDR1 is SGHNT and CDR2 YYREEE (reference sequence). Unmatched junction bases numbered 1, after V lost 4 bases and J lost 0 bases. In DNA, the CDR3 is TGTGCCAGCAGCGCAGGGGGCTCTGGGGCCAACGTCCTGACTTTC. Its translation: CASSAGGSGANVLTF.

The rearrangement uses TRBV12-3 or TRBV12-4 and TRBJ1-1; no reliable D call. Trimming took 5 bases from V and 10 from J, leaving 14 bases between them. The CDR3 totals 12 residues. CDR3 sequence reads: CASSHLVGGAFF. In DNA, the CDR3 is TGTGCCAGCAGTCATCTAGTCGGTGGAGCTTTCTTT.

The chain has TRBV23-1 and TRBJ2-7; 7 nucleotides match TRBD1. TRBV23-1 is sorted into the ORF group, with uncertain function. CDR3 size: 15 residues. V dropped 7 bases and J dropped 3; count of bases not matched to a gene: 12. Written as DNA, the CDR3 is TGCGCCAGCACCCCCCAGGGGGTCTATAACTACGAGCAGTACTTC. The encoded protein is CASTPQGVYNYEQYF.

Comment on this clone: Relative to the germline gene, one junction end is altered; a read error may explain this. V usage is TRBV12-3 or TRBV12-4 and J usage is TRBJ1-2, with D unclear. The CDR3 sequence is 12 residues long. The CDR3 is CASSLPGSSYQF. The CDR3 DNA is TGTGCCAGCAGTTTACCCGGGTCGTCCTATCAATTC.

This chain's CDR3 is CASSYSDPGTGPYEQYF. CDR3 nucleotides: TGTGCCAGCAGTTACTCTGATCCTGGGACAGGTCCCTACGAGCAGTACTTC. The gene calls are TRBV6-2 or TRBV6-3 and TRBJ2-7, with 8 bases aligning to TRBD1. With V trimmed by 0 bases and J by 2 bases, 9 bases remained unmatched. This CDR3 comprises 17 residues. Germline V gene lookup returns CDR1 MNHEY and CDR2 SVGEGT.

The chain combines TRBV2 with TRBJ1-2; the D gene is possibly TRBD1 (6 bases). Trimming removed 7 bases from V and 8 bases from J, with 17 bases in between. Looked up from germline, CDR1 is SNHLY and CDR2 is FYNNEI. The CDR3 length is 13 residues. Here the CDR3 reads CASIGGALRGYTF. The CDR3 DNA reads as TGTGCCAGCATCGGGGGGGCACTACGGGGCTACACCTTC. Looking up the rest from reference TRBV2 and TRBJ1-2 gives the full variable domain: EPEVTQTPSHQVTQMGQEVILRCVPISNHLYFYWYRQILGQKVEFLVSFYNNEISEKSEIFDDQFSVERPDGSNFTLKIRSTKLEDSAMYFCASIGGALRGYTFGSGTRLTVV.

This clone was observed once. The rearrangement links TRBV30 to TRBJ1-1, with 8 bases fitting TRBD1. The CDR3 loop spans 16 amino acids. The trim removed 3 bases at V and 0 bases at J, leaving 9 bases unmatched. Germline CDR1 is GTSNPN and CDR2 is SVGIG (reference sequence). The CDR3 DNA sequence: TGTGCCTGGAGGAACGGGGCGGGACAGGTGAACACTGAAGCTTTCTTT. The encoded protein is CAWRNGAGQVNTEAFF.

For this clone: Its ends do not fully match the called genes, so a read error is possible. The V and J genes are TRBV7-7 and TRBJ2-3; 10 nucleotides align to TRBD1. Germline V gene sequence: CDR1 SSHAT, CDR2 FNYEAQ (reference sequence). There are 15 residues in the CDR3. In DNA form, the CDR3 reads TGTGCTAGCAGCGAAGGGACAGGGGTGAGGGATACGCAGTATTTT. It yields the protein CASSEGTGVRDTQYF.

The chain couples TRBV4-1 to TRBJ2-3; D possibly corresponds to TRBD2 (6 bases). CDR3 length: 18 amino acids. Germline V gives CDR1 MGHRA, CDR2 YSYEKL. Trimming pared 4 bases from V and 6 bases from J, leaving 26 bases between. The CDR3 DNA reads as TGCGCCAGCAGCCTATCATATGGGGGACTGAGAAAACACGATACGCAGTATTTT. It translates to CASSLSYGGLRKHDTQYF.

This clone was seen once. The chain carries TRBV28 and TRBJ2-1, with D perhaps TRBD2 (7 bases). V lost 8 bases and J lost 5, with 10 bases in between. From germline, CDR1 is MDHEN and CDR2 SYDVKM. The CDR3 loop spans 12 amino acids. The CDR3 DNA is TGTGCCAGCGGGGGGGGCAACAATGAGCAGTTCTTC. Translated, it gives CASGGGNNEQFF.

This rearrangement joins TRBV6-2 or TRBV6-3 to TRBJ1-5; no reliable D call. The V gene's germline CDR1 is MNHEY and CDR2 SVGEGT. Trimming shortened V by 4 bases and J by 7 bases, and 17 bases separated the two germline ends. The CDR3 runs to 15 residues. The CDR3 DNA reads TGTGCCAGCAGTTCTCCCGACGGGGAAACGCAGCCCCAGCATTTT. Encoded protein: CASSSPDGETQPQHF.

The J gene is TRBJ1-5, the V gene TRBV5-1; 7 nucleotides match TRBD1. J lost 4 bases, V lost 4 bases, and 8 bases had no gene match. Per the germline V gene, CDR1 is SGHRS and CDR2 is YFSETQ. CDR3 length: 15 amino acids. In DNA form, the CDR3 reads TGCGCCAGCAGCCTCTCCGGGACAGAGAATCAGCCCCAGCATTTT. Translated: CASSLSGTENQPQHF.

The chain links TRBV4-2 to TRBJ2-2, with 11 bases fitting TRBD2. The CDR3 is 17 amino acids. Trimming took 6 bases from V and 6 from J; bases not matched to a gene: 12. The germline CDR1 and CDR2 sequences are LGHNA and YNFKEQ. The CDR3: CASSRLSGGAGAGELFF. The CDR3 nucleotides read TGTGCCAGCAGTCGTCTTAGCGGGGGGGCCGGGGCCGGGGAGCTGTTTTTT.

The chain has TRBV7-3 and TRBJ2-7; 7 nucleotides agree with TRBD2. V shed 5 bases, J shed 0 bases, and the junction held 7 bases outside the gene matches. The CDR3 runs to 15 residues. Germline CDR1 is SGHTA and CDR2 is FQGTGA. CDR3 protein: CASSPPSGGSYEQYF. The CDR3 DNA sequence: TGTGCCAGCAGCCCCCCTAGCGGCGGCTCCTACGAGCAGTACTTC.